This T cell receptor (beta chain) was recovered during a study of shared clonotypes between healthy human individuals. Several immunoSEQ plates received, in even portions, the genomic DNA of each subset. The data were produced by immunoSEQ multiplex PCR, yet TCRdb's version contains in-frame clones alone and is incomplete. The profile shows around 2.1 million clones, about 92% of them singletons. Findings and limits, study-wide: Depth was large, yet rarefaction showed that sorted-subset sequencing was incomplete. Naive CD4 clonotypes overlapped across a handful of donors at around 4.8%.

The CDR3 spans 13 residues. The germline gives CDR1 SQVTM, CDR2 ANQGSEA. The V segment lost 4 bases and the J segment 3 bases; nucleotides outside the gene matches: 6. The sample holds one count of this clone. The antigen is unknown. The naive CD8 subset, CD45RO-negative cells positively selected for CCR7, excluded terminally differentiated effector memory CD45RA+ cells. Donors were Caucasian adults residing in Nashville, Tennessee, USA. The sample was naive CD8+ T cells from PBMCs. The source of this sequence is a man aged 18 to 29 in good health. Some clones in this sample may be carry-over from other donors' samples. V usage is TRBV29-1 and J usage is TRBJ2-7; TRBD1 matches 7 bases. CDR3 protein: CSVVGDSLYEQYF. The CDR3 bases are TGCAGCGTTGTAGGGGACAGCCTCTACGAGCAGTACTTC.